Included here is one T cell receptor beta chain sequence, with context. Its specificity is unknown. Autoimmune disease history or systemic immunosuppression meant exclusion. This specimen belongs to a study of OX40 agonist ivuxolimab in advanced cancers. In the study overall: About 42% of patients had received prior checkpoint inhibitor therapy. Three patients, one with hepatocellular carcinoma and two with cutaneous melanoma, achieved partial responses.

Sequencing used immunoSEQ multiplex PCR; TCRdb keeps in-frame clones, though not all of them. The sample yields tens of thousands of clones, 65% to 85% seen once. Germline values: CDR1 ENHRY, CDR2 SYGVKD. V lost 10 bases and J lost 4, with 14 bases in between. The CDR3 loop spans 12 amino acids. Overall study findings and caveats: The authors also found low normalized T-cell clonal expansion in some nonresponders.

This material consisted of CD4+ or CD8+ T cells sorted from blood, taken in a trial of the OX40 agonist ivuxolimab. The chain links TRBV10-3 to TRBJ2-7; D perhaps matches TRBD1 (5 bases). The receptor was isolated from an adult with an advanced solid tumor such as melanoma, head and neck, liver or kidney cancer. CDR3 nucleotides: TGTGCCAGCAGGGCCGGTGAGTACGAGCAGTACTTC. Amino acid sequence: CASRAGEYEQYF.